Sequencing of this T cell receptor beta chain was carried out in a study of T cells in Graves' hyperthyroidism and ophthalmopathy. Study observations and caveats: A model of 13 V-J features distinguished ophthalmopathy from stable hyperthyroidism.

A patient was excluded if there was uncontrolled infection, other autoimmune disease, pregnancy or lactation. Unmatched junction bases numbered 7, after V lost 4 bases and J lost 8 bases. The CDR3 length is 13 residues. Germline CDR1 reads SGHKS; CDR2 reads YYEKEE (reference sequence). What was amplified from RNA transcripts were TCR beta CDR3 regions. A first-round RT-PCR of the TCR CDR3 used the HTBI primer set. TCRdb reprocessed the multiplex PCR reads with MiXCR, giving one entry per CDR3 protein. The sample consists of approximately 630,000 distinct CDR3 sequences, about a sixth of them appearing once. A note on this clonotype: Antigen unknown.

Material for sequencing was blood. The clonotype comes from a woman between 25 and 40 years old with Graves' hyperthyroidism. V is TRBV5-5 and J is TRBJ1-1, with TRBD1 matching 8 bases. The CDR3 DNA sequence: TGTGCCAGCAGCCACGCGGACAGGGAAGAAGCTTTCTTT. It translates to CASSHADREEAFF.